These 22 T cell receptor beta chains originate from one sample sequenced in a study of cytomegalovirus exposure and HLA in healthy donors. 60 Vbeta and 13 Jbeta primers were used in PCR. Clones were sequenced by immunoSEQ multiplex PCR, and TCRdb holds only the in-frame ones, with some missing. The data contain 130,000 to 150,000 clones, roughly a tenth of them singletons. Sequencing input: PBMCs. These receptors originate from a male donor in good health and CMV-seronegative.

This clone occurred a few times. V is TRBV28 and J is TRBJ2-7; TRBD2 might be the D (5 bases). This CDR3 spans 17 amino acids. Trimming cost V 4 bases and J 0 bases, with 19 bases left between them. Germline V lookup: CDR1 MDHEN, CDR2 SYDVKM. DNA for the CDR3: TGTGCCAGCAGTTCCTGGAGGCCCAATCTTTCCTCCTACGAGCAGTACTTC. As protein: CASSSWRPNLSSYEQYF.

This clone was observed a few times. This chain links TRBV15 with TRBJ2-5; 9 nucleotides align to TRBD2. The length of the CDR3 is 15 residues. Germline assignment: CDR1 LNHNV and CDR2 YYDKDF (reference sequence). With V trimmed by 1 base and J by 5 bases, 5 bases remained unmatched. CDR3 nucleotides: TGTGCCACCAGCAGAGCGCTAGCGGGACGGGAGACCCAGTACTTC. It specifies CATSRALAGRETQYF. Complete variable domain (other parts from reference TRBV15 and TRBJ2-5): DAMVIQNPRYQVTQFGKPVTLSCSQTLNHNVMYWYQQKSSQAPKLLFHYYDKDFNNEADTPDNFQSRRPNTSFCFLDIRSPGLGDTAMYLCATSRALAGRETQYFGPGTRLLVL.

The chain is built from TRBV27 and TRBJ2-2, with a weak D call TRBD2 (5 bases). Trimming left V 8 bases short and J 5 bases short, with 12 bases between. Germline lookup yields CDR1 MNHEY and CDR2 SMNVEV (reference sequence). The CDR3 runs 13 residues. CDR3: CASHSTGTGELFF. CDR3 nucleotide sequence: TGTGCCAGCCACTCTACGGGGACCGGGGAGCTGTTTTTT.

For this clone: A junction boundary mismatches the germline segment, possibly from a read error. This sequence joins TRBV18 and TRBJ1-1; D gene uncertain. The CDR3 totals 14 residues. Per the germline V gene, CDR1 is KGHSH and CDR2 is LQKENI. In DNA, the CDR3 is TGTGCCAGCTCATCTCTCGACGGGAACGCTGAAGCTTTCTTT. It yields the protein CASSSLDGNAEAFF.

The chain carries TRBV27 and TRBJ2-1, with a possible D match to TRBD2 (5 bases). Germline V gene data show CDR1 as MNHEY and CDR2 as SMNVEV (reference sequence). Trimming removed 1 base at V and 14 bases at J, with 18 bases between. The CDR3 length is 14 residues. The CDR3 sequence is CASSLFLPRGEEFF. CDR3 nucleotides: TGTGCCAGCAGTTTATTCCTTCCCCGGGGAGAGGAGTTCTTC.

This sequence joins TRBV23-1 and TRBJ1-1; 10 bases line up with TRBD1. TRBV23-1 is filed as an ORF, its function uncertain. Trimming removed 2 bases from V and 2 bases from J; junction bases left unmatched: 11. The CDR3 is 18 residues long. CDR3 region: CASSQPTGGLNPNTEAFF. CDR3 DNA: TGCGCCAGCAGTCAACCGACAGGGGGCTTGAATCCAAACACTGAAGCTTTCTTT.

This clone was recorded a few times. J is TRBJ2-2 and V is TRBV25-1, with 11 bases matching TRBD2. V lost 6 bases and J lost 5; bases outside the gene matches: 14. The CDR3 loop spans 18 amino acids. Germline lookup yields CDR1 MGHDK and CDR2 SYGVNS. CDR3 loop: CASSRTSGYRGLTGELFF. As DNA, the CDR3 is TGTGCCAGCAGCCGGACTAGCGGGTACCGGGGGTTAACCGGGGAGCTGTTTTTT.

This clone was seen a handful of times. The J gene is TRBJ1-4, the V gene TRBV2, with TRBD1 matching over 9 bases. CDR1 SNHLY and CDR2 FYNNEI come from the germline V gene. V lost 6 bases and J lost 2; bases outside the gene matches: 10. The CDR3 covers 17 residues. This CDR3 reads CASRGQGGWSTNEKLFF. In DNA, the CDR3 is TGTGCCAGCAGGGGACAGGGCGGTTGGTCGACTAATGAAAAACTGTTTTTT. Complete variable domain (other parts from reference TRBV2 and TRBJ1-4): EPEVTQTPSHQVTQMGQEVILRCVPISNHLYFYWYRQILGQKVEFLVSFYNNEISEKSEIFDDQFSVERPDGSNFTLKIRSTKLEDSAMYFCASRGQGGWSTNEKLFFGSGTQLSVL.

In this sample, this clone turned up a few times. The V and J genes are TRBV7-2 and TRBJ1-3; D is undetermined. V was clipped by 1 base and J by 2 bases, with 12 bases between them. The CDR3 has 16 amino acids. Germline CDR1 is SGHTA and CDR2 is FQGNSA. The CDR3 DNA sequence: TGTGCCAGCAGCTTAGTCAGAGGGATTGCTGGAAACACCATATATTTT. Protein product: CASSLVRGIAGNTIYF.

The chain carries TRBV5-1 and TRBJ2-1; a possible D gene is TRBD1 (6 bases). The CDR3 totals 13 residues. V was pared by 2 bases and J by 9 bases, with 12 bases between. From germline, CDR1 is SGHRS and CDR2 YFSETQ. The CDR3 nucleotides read TGCGCCAGCAGCTTAACAGGGACGGCTGAGCAGTTCTTC. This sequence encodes CASSLTGTAEQFF.

As DNA, the CDR3 is TGTGCCAGCAGTCACAGGGACCGGGTCTACGAGCAGTACTTC. Protein: CASSHRDRVYEQYF. The chain is built from TRBV7-9 and TRBJ2-7; D possibly corresponds to TRBD1 (6 bases). There are 14 residues in the CDR3. Trimming left V 6 bases short and J 3 bases short, with 15 bases between. Germline V gene lookup returns CDR1 SEHNR and CDR2 FQNEAQ (reference sequence). The entire variable domain, with the rest obtained from reference TRBV7-9 and TRBJ2-7, is as follows: DTGVSQNPRHKITKRGQNVTFRCDPISEHNRLYWYRQTLGQGPEFLTYFQNEAQLEKSRLLSDRFSAERPKGSFSTLEIQRTEQGDSAMYLCASSHRDRVYEQYFGPGTRLTVT.

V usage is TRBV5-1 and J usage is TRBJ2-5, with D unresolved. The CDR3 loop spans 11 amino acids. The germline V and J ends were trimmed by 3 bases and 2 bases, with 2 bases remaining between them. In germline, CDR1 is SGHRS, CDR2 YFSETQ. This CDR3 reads CASSSQETQYF. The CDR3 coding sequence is TGCGCCAGCAGCTCACAAGAGACCCAGTACTTC. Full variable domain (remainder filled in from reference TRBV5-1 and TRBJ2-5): KAGVTQTPRYLIKTRGQQVTLSCSPISGHRSVSWYQQTPGQGLQFLFEYFSETQRNKGNFPGRFSGRQFSNSRSEMNVSTLELGDSALYLCASSSQETQYFGPGTRLLVL.

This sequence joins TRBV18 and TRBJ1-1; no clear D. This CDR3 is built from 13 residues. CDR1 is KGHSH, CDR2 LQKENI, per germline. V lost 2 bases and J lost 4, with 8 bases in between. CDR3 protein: CASSPGGSTEAFF. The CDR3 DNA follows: TGTGCCAGCTCACCAGGAGGGAGCACTGAAGCTTTCTTT.

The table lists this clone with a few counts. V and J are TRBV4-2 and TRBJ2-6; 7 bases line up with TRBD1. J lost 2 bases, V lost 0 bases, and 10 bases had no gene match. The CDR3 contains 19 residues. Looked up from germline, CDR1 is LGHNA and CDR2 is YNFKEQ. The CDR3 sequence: CASSQDRGGVRTGANVLTF. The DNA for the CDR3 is TGTGCCAGCAGCCAAGATAGAGGGGGCGTCAGAACTGGGGCCAACGTCCTGACTTTC.

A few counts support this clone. CDR3 nucleotides: TGTGCCAGCAGCTTAGGCACTAGCGGGGGGACTGAGCAGTTCTTC. It is translated as CASSLGTSGGTEQFF. This chain links TRBV28 with TRBJ2-1, with TRBD2 matching 12 bases. Germline assignment: CDR1 MDHEN and CDR2 SYDVKM. The V gene end was trimmed by 6 bases and the J gene end by 9 bases; junction bases not matched to a gene: 9. The CDR3 consists of 15 residues.

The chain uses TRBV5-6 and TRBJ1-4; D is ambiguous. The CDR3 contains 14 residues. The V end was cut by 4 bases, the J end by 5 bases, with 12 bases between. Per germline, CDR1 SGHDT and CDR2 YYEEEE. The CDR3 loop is CASSPRGFNEKLFF. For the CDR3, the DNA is TGTGCCAGCAGCCCGCGGGGATTCAATGAAAAACTGTTTTTT.

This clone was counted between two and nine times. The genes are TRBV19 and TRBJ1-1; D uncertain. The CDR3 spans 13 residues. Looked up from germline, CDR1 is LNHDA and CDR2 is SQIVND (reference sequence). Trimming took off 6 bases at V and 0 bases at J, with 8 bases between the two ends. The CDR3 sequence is CASRWQVNTEAFF. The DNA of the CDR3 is TGTGCCAGTAGGTGGCAGGTGAACACTGAAGCTTTCTTT.

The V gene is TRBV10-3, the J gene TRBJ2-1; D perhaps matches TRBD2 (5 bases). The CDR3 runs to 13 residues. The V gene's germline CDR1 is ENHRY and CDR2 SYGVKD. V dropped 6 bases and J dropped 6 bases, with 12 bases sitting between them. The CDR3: CAISRGAINEQFF. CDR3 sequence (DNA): TGTGCCATCAGCCGGGGTGCTATCAATGAGCAGTTCTTC.

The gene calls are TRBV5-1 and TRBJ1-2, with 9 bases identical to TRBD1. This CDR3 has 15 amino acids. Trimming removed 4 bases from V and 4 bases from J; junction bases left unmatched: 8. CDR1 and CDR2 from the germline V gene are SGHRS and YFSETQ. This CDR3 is CASSPGTGPPYGYTF. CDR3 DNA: TGCGCCAGCAGCCCCGGGACAGGGCCGCCCTATGGCTACACCTTC. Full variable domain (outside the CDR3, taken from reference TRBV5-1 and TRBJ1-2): KAGVTQTPRYLIKTRGQQVTLSCSPISGHRSVSWYQQTPGQGLQFLFEYFSETQRNKGNFPGRFSGRQFSNSRSEMNVSTLELGDSALYLCASSPGTGPPYGYTFGSGTRLTVV.

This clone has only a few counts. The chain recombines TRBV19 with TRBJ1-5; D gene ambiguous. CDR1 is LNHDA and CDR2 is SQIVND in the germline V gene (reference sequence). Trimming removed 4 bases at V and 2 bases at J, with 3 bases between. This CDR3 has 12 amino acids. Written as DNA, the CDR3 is TGTGCCAGTAGTAGGCGCAATCAGCCCCAGCATTTT. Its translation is CASSRRNQPQHF.

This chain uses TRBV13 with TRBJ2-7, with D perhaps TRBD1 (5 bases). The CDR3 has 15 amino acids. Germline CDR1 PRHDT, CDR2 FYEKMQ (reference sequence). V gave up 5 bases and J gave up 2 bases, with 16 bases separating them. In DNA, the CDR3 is TGTGCCAGCAGCCTACCTGGGGCTTCCGCCTACGAGCAGTACTTC. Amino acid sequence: CASSLPGASAYEQYF. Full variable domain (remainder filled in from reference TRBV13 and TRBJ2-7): AAGVIQSPRHLIKEKRETATLKCYPIPRHDTVYWYQQGPGQDPQFLISFYEKMQSDKGSIPDRFSAQQFSDYHSELNMSSLELGDSALYFCASSLPGASAYEQYFGPGTRLTVT.

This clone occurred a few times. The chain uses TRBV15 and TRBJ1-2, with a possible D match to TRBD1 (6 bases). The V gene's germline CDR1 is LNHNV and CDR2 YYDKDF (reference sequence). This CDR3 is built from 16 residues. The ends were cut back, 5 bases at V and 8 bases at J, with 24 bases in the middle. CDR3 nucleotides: TGTGCCACCAGCCGCTCCGGGACTAAGGGGGATGAAGGCTACACCTTC. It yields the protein CATSRSGTKGDEGYTF.